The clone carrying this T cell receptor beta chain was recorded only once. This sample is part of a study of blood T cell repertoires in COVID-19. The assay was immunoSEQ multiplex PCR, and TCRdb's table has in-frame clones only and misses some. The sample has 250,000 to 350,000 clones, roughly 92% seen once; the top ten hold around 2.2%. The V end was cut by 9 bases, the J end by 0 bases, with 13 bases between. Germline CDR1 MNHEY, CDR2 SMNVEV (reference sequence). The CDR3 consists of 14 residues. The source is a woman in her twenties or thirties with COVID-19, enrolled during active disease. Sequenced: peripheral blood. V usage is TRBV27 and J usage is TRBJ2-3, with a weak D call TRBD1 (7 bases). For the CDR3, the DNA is TGTGCCAGTGCGGGACAGTCTAGCACAGATACGCAGTATTTT. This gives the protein CASAGQSSTDTQYF.